The 22 T cell receptor beta chains reported below all come from one sample, sequenced in a study of PD-1 blockade in classical Hodgkin lymphoma (dated by TCRdb to 2018 to 2020). The library relied on the immunoSEQ multiplex PCR assay. The clones in this table, taken by TCRdb from immuneACCESS, are in-frame only. Not every clone is retained; where verified, under half of the shortfall comes from an unresolved V gene, and the cause of the rest is unknown. Counted in this sample were roughly 77,000 clones; about 93% of them appeared once. The leading ten clones occupy 2.6% of the sample. Read against the paper, the sample's time point label means: newly diagnosed, previously untreated cHL patient sample. The sequenced material came from peripheral blood mononuclear cells (PBMCs). The receptors here all came from a human donor with classical Hodgkin lymphoma.

This clone has only one observation. The rearrangement uses TRBV6-6 and TRBJ2-5; TRBD1 might be the D (7 bases). This CDR3 is built from 16 residues. Germline V gene lookup returns CDR1 MNHNY and CDR2 SVGAGI (reference sequence). V lost 0 bases, J lost 5 bases, and 16 bases lay in between. Written as DNA, the CDR3 is TGTGCCAGCAGTTACTCCTTCGGAGGGGGCCGGGAGACCCAGTACTTC. Translating it yields CASSYSFGGGRETQYF.

This chain links TRBV25-1 with TRBJ2-5; 8 bases are shared with TRBD2. Per germline, CDR1 MGHDK and CDR2 SYGVNS. There are 14 residues in the CDR3. The junction had 3 bases not matched to a gene; V was cut back by 1 base and J by 5 bases. The CDR3 bases are TGTGCCAGCAGTGAATTTTCGGGGGGGGAGACCCAGTACTTC. This codes for CASSEFSGGETQYF.

The V and J genes are TRBV13 and TRBJ2-1; D possibly corresponds to TRBD1 (5 bases). The V end was cut by 2 bases, the J end by 4 bases, with 9 bases between. The CDR3 length is 14 residues. The germline V gene encodes CDR1 PRHDT and CDR2 FYEKMQ (reference sequence). CDR3 protein: CASSLFSGYNEQFF. The CDR3 DNA reads TGTGCCAGCAGCTTATTTTCAGGGTACAATGAGCAGTTCTTC.

The gene calls are TRBV5-5 and TRBJ1-5, with D hard to call. CDR1 is SGHKS and CDR2 is YYEKEE in the germline V gene (reference sequence). V lost 4 bases and J lost 0, with 20 bases in between. The CDR3 is made up of 18 amino acids. The DNA of the CDR3 is TGTGCCAGCAGCCCCCGTTGGGCAGTTACTGTTAGCAATCAGCCCCAGCATTTT. This sequence encodes CASSPRWAVTVSNQPQHF.

The J gene is TRBJ1-2, the V gene TRBV27; D gene ambiguous. Germline lookup yields CDR1 MNHEY and CDR2 SMNVEV (reference sequence). The CDR3 sequence is 15 residues long. Trimming removed 2 bases from V and 2 bases from J, with 12 bases in between. CDR3 residues: CASSLETNSNYGYTF. The CDR3 region has the DNA TGTGCCAGCAGTTTAGAGACAAATTCCAACTATGGCTACACCTTC.

The V gene is TRBV19, the J gene TRBJ2-4, with D perhaps matching TRBD2 (5 bases). Between the trimmed V and J ends, which lost 1 base and 5 bases, there was a span of 15 bases. CDR3 size: 16 residues. CDR1 is LNHDA, CDR2 SQIVND, per germline (reference sequence). The CDR3 bases are TGTGCCAGTAGTATAGGCCCCGGGCTAGCTCAAAACATTCAGTACTTC. Translating it yields CASSIGPGLAQNIQYF.

The chain is built from TRBV6-5 and TRBJ1-2; D is ambiguous. The germline CDR1 and CDR2 sequences are MNHEY and SVGAGI. The CDR3 has 13 residues. V was cut by 6 bases and J by 2 bases, with 10 bases left in between. This CDR3 reads CASRVDQNYGYTF. CDR3 coding DNA: TGTGCCAGCAGGGTAGACCAGAACTATGGCTACACCTTC.

This chain joins TRBV6-6 and TRBJ1-3; D is perhaps TRBD1 (5 bases). Per germline, CDR1 MNHNY and CDR2 SVGAGI (reference sequence). The ends were cut back, 7 bases at V and 4 bases at J, with 14 bases in the middle. CDR3 length: 14 amino acids. Here the CDR3 reads CASNYPGTGNTIYF. The CDR3 DNA is TGTGCCAGCAACTACCCGGGGACGGGAAACACCATATATTTT.

A remark on this clone: One junction end does not reproduce the germline sequence, and a read error may be involved. The chain is built from TRBV5-1 and TRBJ2-6, with D possibly being TRBD2 (5 bases). Germline lookup yields CDR1 SGHRS and CDR2 YFSETQ. The CDR3 sequence is 13 residues long. This CDR3 reads CASSLAGVNVLTF. The CDR3 nucleotides read TGCGCCAGCAGCTTGGCCGGGGTCAACGTCCTGACTTTC. Supplemented by reference TRBV5-1 and TRBJ2-6, the full variable domain reads KAGVTQTPRYLIKTRGQQVTLSCSPISGHRSVSWYQQTPGQGLQFLFEYFSETQRNKGNFPGRFSGRQFSNSRSEMNVSTLELGDSALYLCASSLAGVNVLTFGAGSRLTVL.

This clone was picked up one time. The chain is built from TRBV6-5 and TRBJ2-7, with TRBD1 matching 7 bases. This CDR3 comprises 13 residues. Germline V gene lookup returns CDR1 MNHEY and CDR2 SVGAGI. After removal of 6 bases from V and 2 bases from J, the junction contained 4 bases not matched to a gene. The CDR3 nucleotides are TGTGCCAGCAGGCGACAGGGAGCCTACGAGCAGTACTTC. Translating gives CASRRQGAYEQYF.

V gene TRBV6-5 combines with J gene TRBJ1-1, with no clear D. The CDR3 covers 14 residues. Per germline, CDR1 MNHEY and CDR2 SVGAGI. V dropped 1 base and J dropped 0 bases, with 6 bases sitting between them. CDR3 DNA sequence: TGTGCCAGCAGTTACTACAGATTGAACACTGAAGCTTTCTTT. As protein: CASSYYRLNTEAFF.

A word on this clone: Other DNA sequences from this sample encode an identical CDR3 as well. The V and J genes are TRBV5-1 and TRBJ2-1; D call uncertain. Trimming took off 2 bases at V and 0 bases at J, with 9 bases between the two ends. The CDR3 spans 15 residues. Germline V gene lookup returns CDR1 SGHRS and CDR2 YFSETQ. CDR3 bases: TGCGCCAGCAGCTTAGGCGGTAGCTCCTACAATGAGCAGTTCTTC. This codes for CASSLGGSSYNEQFF. Combining the CDR3 with reference TRBV5-1 and TRBJ2-1 gives the whole variable domain KAGVTQTPRYLIKTRGQQVTLSCSPISGHRSVSWYQQTPGQGLQFLFEYFSETQRNKGNFPGRFSGRQFSNSRSEMNVSTLELGDSALYLCASSLGGSSYNEQFFGPGTRLTVL.

This sequence joins TRBV6-5 and TRBJ1-3; 7 bases are shared with TRBD1. The germline V gene encodes CDR1 MNHEY and CDR2 SVGAGI. The CDR3 loop spans 15 amino acids. Unmatched junction bases numbered 9, after V lost 6 bases and J lost 4 bases. CDR3 sequence (DNA): TGTGCCAGCAGGCTTGACAGGGTTTGGGGAAACACCATATATTTT. Protein product: CASRLDRVWGNTIYF.

This sequence joins TRBV10-3 and TRBJ1-2; D is unclear. Trimming left V 4 bases short and J 8 bases short, with 17 bases between. Germline CDR1 reads ENHRY; CDR2 reads SYGVKD. This CDR3 has 14 amino acids. The CDR3 DNA reads as TGTGCCATCAGTGGTGGCGGCAAAGGTGTGGGCTACACCTTC. Its protein is CAISGGGKGVGYTF.

CDR3 DNA sequence: TGTGCCAGCAGTGCCTGGGACGGGGAACAGGGAAAGTACTTC. This codes for CASSAWDGEQGKYF. The chain links TRBV6-1 to TRBJ2-4; D is perhaps TRBD1 (6 bases). The V end was cut by 4 bases, the J end by 14 bases, with 21 bases between. Germline lookup yields CDR1 MNHNS and CDR2 SASEGT. The CDR3 sequence is 14 residues long.

The chain recombines TRBV5-5 with TRBJ1-1, with 9 bases aligning to TRBD1. CDR1 SGHKS and CDR2 YYEKEE come from the germline V gene (reference sequence). This CDR3 region has 16 residues. J gave up 1 base and V 0 bases, and 4 bases lay outside the gene matches. CDR3: CASSLDPDRGNTEAFF. DNA for the CDR3: TGTGCCAGCAGCTTGGACCCGGACAGGGGGAACACTGAAGCTTTCTTT.

The chain has TRBV15 and TRBJ1-4, with D perhaps matching TRBD1 (5 bases). Deletions cut 4 bases from V and 11 bases from J, with 8 bases between. The CDR3 covers 11 residues. Germline CDR1 is LNHNV and CDR2 is YYDKDF (reference sequence). CDR3 in amino acids: CATSNGAKLFF. The CDR3 DNA reads TGTGCCACCAGCAATGGGGCCAAACTGTTTTTT. Full variable domain (rest looked up from reference TRBV15 and TRBJ1-4): DAMVIQNPRYQVTQFGKPVTLSCSQTLNHNVMYWYQQKSSQAPKLLFHYYDKDFNNEADTPDNFQSRRPNTSFCFLDIRSPGLGDTAMYLCATSNGAKLFFGSGTQLSVL.

This clone appeared a single time. The V call is TRBV21-1, the J call TRBJ2-7; the DNA was not compared with TRBD1, the D call given in the table. TRBV21-1 is a known pseudogene. This CDR3 is built from 14 residues. Here the CDR3 reads CARQEPHHRYEQYF. For the CDR3, the DNA is TGTGCCAGACAAGAACCCCATCACCGCTACGAGCAGTACTTC.

A word on this clone: The same CDR3 also results from other DNA sequences found in this sample. V usage is TRBV7-2 and J usage is TRBJ2-2; D is unresolved. This CDR3 has 12 residues. Germline loops: CDR1 SGHTA, CDR2 FQGNSA. Trimming shortened V by 1 base and J by 8 bases, and 5 bases separated the two germline ends. The CDR3 is CASSLVLGELFF. In DNA, the CDR3 is TGTGCCAGCAGCTTAGTCTTGGGGGAGCTGTTTTTT.

This chain links TRBV6-1 with TRBJ1-4; perhaps TRBD1 as D (6 bases). V lost 4 bases and J lost 5, with 11 bases in between. CDR1 and CDR2 from the germline V gene are MNHNS and SASEGT. The CDR3 is 14 amino acids. DNA for the CDR3: TGTGCCAGCAGTGCGGACAGCCGGAATGAAAAACTGTTTTTT. Its protein is CASSADSRNEKLFF.

CDR3 sequence (DNA): TGTGCCAGCAGCGAAGCAGGGGGCTCCTACGAGCAGTACTTC. Its protein product is CASSEAGGSYEQYF. This chain joins TRBV5-4 and TRBJ2-7; 7 bases are a match to TRBD1. The CDR3 length is 14 residues. Losses at the gene ends were 4 bases for V and 0 bases for J; bases not matched to a gene: 4. Germline CDR1 is SGHNT and CDR2 is YYREEE (reference sequence).

This clone occurred once. This sequence joins TRBV15 and TRBJ1-2, with D possibly being TRBD1 (5 bases). The germline V and J ends were trimmed by 3 bases and 5 bases, with 10 bases remaining between them. Germline assignment: CDR1 LNHNV and CDR2 YYDKDF (reference sequence). This CDR3 contains 13 residues. The CDR3 nucleotides read TGTGCCACCAGCAGCTCGCAGGGTTATGGCTACACCTTC. Translation: CATSSSQGYGYTF.